Following are 10 T cell receptor beta chains from one sample sequenced in a study of T cells in Graves' hyperthyroidism and ophthalmopathy. What was amplified from RNA transcripts were TCR beta CDR3 regions. The HTBI set primed first-round TCR CDR3 RT-PCR. MiXCR, run by TCRdb on the multiplex PCR reads, gives a single entry per CDR3 protein. The sample includes approximately 600,000 distinct CDR3 sequences, approximately 15% of them seen just once. The sample consisted of blood. These TCRs come from a woman aged 25 to 39 with Graves' hyperthyroidism that later progressed to Graves' ophthalmopathy.

This clonotype has a count of ten or more. The gene calls are TRBV20-1 and TRBJ2-5; TRBD2 matches 9 bases. The CDR3 consists of 16 residues. V trimming: 5 bases; J trimming: 0 bases; junction bases outside the gene matches: 10. Germline values: CDR1 DFQATT, CDR2 SNEGSKA (reference sequence). This CDR3 is CSAPIAGATYQETQYF. In DNA form, the CDR3 reads TGCAGTGCTCCCATAGCGGGAGCGACCTACCAAGAGACCCAGTACTTC.

The chain joins TRBV5-4 to TRBJ2-7; D could derive from TRBD1 or TRBD2 (5 bases each). Trimming removed 4 bases from V and 5 bases from J, with 22 bases in between. Germline CDR1 reads SGHNT; CDR2 reads YYREEE (reference sequence). This CDR3 spans 16 amino acids. For the CDR3, the DNA is TGTGCCAGCAGCCCCGATCTAAGAGGGGCCGGGGACGAGCAGTACTTC. Amino acid sequence: CASSPDLRGAGDEQYF. The full variable domain, with the rest looked up from reference TRBV5-4 and TRBJ2-7, is ETGVTQSPTHLIKTRGQQVTLRCSSQSGHNTVSWYQQALGQGPQFIFQYYREEENGRGNFPPRFSGLQFPNYSSELNVNALELDDSALYLCASSPDLRGAGDEQYFGPGTRLTVT.

This clonotype has a count of ten or more. The rearrangement links TRBV12-3 or TRBV12-4 to TRBJ1-4; D may be TRBD1 (6 bases). The length of the CDR3 is 14 residues. V dropped 3 bases and J dropped 6 bases, with 11 bases sitting between them. Here the CDR3 DNA reads TGTGCCAGCAGTTTGGGAGGGGGTTATGAAAAACTGTTTTTT. It translates to CASSLGGGYEKLFF.

This clonotype was seen at least ten times. V gene TRBV12-3 or TRBV12-4 combines with J gene TRBJ2-1; weak D call: TRBD1 (5 bases). Trimming cost V 10 bases and J 4 bases, with 17 bases left between them. The CDR3 covers 14 residues. CDR3 in amino acids: CATERTSPYNEQFF. The CDR3 DNA follows: TGTGCCACCGAGAGGACAAGCCCATACAATGAGCAGTTCTTC.

This clonotype was found many times. The chain links TRBV6-1 to TRBJ2-2; D tentatively fits TRBD1 or TRBD2 (5 bases each). There are 15 residues in the CDR3. Germline CDR1 and CDR2: MNHNS and SASEGT. Between the trimmed V and J ends, which lost 6 bases and 0 bases, there was a span of 11 bases. The CDR3 region has the DNA TGTGCCAGCAGCGAATGGGGGACGAACACCGGGGAGCTGTTTTTT. Protein: CASSEWGTNTGELFF.

Ten or more counts support this clonotype. The chain links TRBV7-8 to TRBJ1-2; D possibly corresponds to TRBD1 (5 bases). Looked up from germline, CDR1 is SGHVS and CDR2 is FQNEAQ. CDR3 length: 12 amino acids. V lost 10 bases, J lost 2 bases, and 11 bases lay in between. CDR3 sequence: CATSPGNYGYTF. CDR3 nucleotide sequence: TGTGCCACCTCCCCAGGGAACTATGGCTACACCTTC.

There are many counts of this clonotype. The chain has TRBV27 and TRBJ2-7; 11 nucleotides line up with TRBD1. J lost 3 bases, V lost 8 bases, and 9 bases had no gene match. Germline CDR1 MNHEY, CDR2 SMNVEV (reference sequence). This CDR3 is built from 15 residues. Written as DNA, the CDR3 is TGTGCCAGCCGAACAGACGGGACAGGGGGCTACGAGCAGTACTTC. Translating gives CASRTDGTGGYEQYF.

This clonotype was seen at least ten times. This rearrangement joins TRBV19 to TRBJ2-7; TRBD1 is a possible D gene (6 bases). Germline V gives CDR1 LNHDA, CDR2 SQIVND (reference sequence). The CDR3 runs 17 residues. V lost 4 bases and J 5 bases, leaving 24 bases between the germline ends. CDR3 DNA: TGTGCCAGTAGTACTACCCACAGGGCCTTCGAGGTAAACGAGCAGTACTTC. It encodes CASSTTHRAFEVNEQYF.

This clonotype was recorded at least ten times. The chain employs TRBV6-1 and TRBJ1-5; 7 nucleotides agree with TRBD1. With V trimmed by 4 bases and J by 3 bases, 6 bases remained unmatched. Germline CDR1 and CDR2: MNHNS and SASEGT. CDR3 length: 15 residues. The CDR3 coding sequence is TGTGCCAGCAGTGTCACAGGGGAGGCCAATCAGCCCCAGCATTTT. It encodes CASSVTGEANQPQHF.

This clonotype has ten or more counts. J is TRBJ2-3 and V is TRBV2, with D possibly matching TRBD1 (5 bases). This CDR3 spans 19 amino acids. The V end lost 6 bases, the J end lost 1 base, and 26 bases lay between the germline ends. The germline V gene has CDR1 SNHLY and CDR2 FYNNEI. The chain's CDR3 is CASRDVGRTKLGRTDTQYF. CDR3 DNA: TGTGCCAGCAGGGATGTGGGGCGGACGAAACTCGGGCGCACAGATACGCAGTATTTT.